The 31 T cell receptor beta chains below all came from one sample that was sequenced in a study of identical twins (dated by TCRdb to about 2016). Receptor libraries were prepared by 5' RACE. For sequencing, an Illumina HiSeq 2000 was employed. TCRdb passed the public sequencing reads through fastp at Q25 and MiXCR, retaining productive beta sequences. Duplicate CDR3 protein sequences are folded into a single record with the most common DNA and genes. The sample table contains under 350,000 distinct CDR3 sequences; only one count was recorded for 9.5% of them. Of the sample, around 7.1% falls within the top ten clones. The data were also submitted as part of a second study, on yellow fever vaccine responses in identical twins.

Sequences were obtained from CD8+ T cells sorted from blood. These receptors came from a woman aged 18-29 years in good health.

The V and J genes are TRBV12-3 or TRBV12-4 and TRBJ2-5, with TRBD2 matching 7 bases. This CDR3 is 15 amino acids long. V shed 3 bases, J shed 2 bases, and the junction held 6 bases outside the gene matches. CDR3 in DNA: TGTGCCAGCAGTTTTTTCAGCGGGAAACAAGAGACCCAGTACTTC. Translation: CASSFFSGKQETQYF.

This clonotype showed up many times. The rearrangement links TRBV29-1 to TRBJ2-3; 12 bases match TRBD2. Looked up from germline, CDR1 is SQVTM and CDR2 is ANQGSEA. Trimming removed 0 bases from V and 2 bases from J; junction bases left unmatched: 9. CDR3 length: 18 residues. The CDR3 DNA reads TGCAGCGTTGAAGACCCGACTAGCGGGAGTGAGTTCACAGATACGCAGTATTTT. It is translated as CSVEDPTSGSEFTDTQYF.

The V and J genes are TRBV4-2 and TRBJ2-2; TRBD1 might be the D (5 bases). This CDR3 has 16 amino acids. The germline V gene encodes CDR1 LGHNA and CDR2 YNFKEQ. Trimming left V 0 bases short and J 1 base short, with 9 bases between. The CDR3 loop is CASSQEIDRNTGELFF. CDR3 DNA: TGTGCCAGCAGCCAAGAAATAGACAGGAACACCGGGGAGCTGTTTTTT.

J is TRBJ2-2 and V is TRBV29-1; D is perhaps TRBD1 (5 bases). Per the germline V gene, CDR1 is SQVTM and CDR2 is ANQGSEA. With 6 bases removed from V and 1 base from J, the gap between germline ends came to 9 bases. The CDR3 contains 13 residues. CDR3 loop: CSVVGQNTGELFF. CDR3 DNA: TGCAGCGTCGTCGGACAGAACACCGGGGAGCTGTTTTTT.

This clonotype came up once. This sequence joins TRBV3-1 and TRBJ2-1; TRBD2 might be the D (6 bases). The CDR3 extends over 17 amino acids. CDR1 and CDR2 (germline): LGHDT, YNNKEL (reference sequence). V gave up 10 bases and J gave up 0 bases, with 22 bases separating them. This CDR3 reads CATSQVQRVSSYNEQFF. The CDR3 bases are TGTGCCACCTCCCAAGTTCAGCGGGTGAGCTCCTACAATGAGCAGTTCTTC.

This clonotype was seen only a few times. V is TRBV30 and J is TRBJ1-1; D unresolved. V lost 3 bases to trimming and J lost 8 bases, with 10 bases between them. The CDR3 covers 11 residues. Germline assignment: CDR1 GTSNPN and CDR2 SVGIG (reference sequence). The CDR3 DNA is TGTGCCTGGAGGGCCGGGGTGGAAGCTTTCTTT. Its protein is CAWRAGVEAFF.

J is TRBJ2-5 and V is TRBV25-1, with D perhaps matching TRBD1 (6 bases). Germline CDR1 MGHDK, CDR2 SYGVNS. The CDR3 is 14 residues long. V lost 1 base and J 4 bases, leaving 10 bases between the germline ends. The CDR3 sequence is CASSELGTTETQYF. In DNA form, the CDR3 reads TGTGCCAGCAGTGAATTGGGGACAACAGAGACCCAGTACTTC.

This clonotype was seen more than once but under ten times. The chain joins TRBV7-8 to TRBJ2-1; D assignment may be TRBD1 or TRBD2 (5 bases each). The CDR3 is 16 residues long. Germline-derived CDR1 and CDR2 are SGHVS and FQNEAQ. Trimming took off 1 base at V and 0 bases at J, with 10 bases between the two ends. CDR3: CASSLVGGSSYNEQFF. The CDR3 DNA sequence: TGTGCCAGCAGCTTAGTTGGGGGTAGCTCCTACAATGAGCAGTTCTTC.

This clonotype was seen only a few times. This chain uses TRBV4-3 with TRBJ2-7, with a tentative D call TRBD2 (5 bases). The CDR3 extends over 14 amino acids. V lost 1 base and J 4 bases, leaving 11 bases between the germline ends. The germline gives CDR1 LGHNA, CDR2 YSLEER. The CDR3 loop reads CASSQASSGYEQYF. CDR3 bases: TGCGCCAGCAGCCAAGCTTCAAGCGGATACGAGCAGTACTTC.

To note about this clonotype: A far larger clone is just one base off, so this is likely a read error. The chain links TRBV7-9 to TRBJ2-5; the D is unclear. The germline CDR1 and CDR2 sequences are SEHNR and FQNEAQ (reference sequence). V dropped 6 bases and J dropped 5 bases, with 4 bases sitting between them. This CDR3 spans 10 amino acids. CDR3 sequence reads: CASREETQYF. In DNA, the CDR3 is TGTGCCAGCAGGGAGGAGACCCAGTACTTC.

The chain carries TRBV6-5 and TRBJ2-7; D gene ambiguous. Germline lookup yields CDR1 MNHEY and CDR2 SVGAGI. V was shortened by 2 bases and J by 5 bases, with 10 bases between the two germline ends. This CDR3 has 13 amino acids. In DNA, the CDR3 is TGTGCCAGCAGTTACCCCCCTGGGGACGAGCAGTACTTC. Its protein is CASSYPPGDEQYF.

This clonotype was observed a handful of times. CDR3 DNA sequence: TGTGCCAGCAGCCCCAGGGACAGGGGGGTCTCCTACGAGCAGTACTTC. It specifies CASSPRDRGVSYEQYF. V and J are TRBV7-9 and TRBJ2-7, with 11 positions matching TRBD1. V trimming: 5 bases; J trimming: 0 bases; junction bases outside the gene matches: 6. This CDR3 is built from 16 residues. Per the germline V gene, CDR1 is SEHNR and CDR2 is FQNEAQ (reference sequence).

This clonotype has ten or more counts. CDR3 nucleotide sequence: TGTGCCAGCAGCCATCTAGCGGGGGGGCCGTTAGAGTTCTTC. Amino acids: CASSHLAGGPLEFF. V and J are TRBV7-2 and TRBJ2-1; 12 positions match TRBD2. This CDR3 has 14 amino acids. Germline assignment: CDR1 SGHTA and CDR2 FQGNSA. V shed 5 bases and J 14 bases; nucleotides not matched to a gene: 10. The full variable domain, rest sourced from reference TRBV7-2 and TRBJ2-1, is GAGVSQSPSNKVTEKGKDVELRCDPISGHTALYWYRQSLGQGLEFLIYFQGNSAPDKSGLPSDRFSAERTGGSVSTLTIQRTQQEDSAVYLCASSHLAGGPLEFFGPGTRLTVL.

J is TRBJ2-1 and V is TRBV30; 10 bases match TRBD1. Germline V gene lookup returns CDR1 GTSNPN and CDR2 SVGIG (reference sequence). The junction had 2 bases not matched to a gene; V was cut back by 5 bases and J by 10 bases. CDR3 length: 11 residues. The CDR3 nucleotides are TGTGCCTGGGGACAGGGGGTCGAGCAGTTCTTC. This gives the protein CAWGQGVEQFF.

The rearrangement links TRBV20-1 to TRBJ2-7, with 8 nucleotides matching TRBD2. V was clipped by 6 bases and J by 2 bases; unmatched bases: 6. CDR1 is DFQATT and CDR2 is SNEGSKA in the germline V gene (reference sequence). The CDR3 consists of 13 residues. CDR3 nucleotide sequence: TGCAGTGCCAGCACTAGCGGCACCTACGAGCAGTACTTC. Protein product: CSASTSGTYEQYF.

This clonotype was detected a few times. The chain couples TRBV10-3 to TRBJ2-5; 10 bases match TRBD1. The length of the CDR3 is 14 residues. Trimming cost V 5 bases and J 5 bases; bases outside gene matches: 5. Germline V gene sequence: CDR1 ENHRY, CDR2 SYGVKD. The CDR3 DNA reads TGTGCCATCAGTTCGGGACAGGGGACCGAGACCCAGTACTTC. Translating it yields CAISSGQGTETQYF.

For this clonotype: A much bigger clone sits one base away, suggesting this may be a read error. The CDR3 spells CASSFAGASTDTQYF. The CDR3 DNA follows: TGTGCCAGCAGTTTTGCGGGTGCTAGCACAGATACGCAGTATTTT. The V call is TRBV6-5, the J call TRBJ2-3, with D maybe TRBD2 (5 bases). Trimming removed 4 bases from V and 0 bases from J, with 11 bases in between. The CDR3 length is 15 residues. The germline V gene encodes CDR1 MNHEY and CDR2 SVGAGI.

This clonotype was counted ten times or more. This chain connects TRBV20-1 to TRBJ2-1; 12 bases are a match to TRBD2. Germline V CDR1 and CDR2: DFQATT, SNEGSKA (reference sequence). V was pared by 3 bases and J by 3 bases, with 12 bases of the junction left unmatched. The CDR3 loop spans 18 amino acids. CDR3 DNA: TGCAGTGCTAGCCTGAACCCAAGGACTAGCGGGAACTACAATGAGCAGTTCTTC. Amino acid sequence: CSASLNPRTSGNYNEQFF.

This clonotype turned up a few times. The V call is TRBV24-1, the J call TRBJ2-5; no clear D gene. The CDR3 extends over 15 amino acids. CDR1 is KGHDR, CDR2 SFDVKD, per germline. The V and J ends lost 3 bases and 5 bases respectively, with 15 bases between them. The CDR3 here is CATSDAPFHRETQYF. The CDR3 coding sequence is TGTGCCACCAGTGATGCCCCTTTCCATCGGGAGACCCAGTACTTC.

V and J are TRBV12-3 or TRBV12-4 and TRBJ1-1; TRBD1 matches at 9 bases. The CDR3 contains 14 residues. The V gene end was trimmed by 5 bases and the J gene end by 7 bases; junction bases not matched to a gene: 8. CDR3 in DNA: TGTGCCAGCAGTCCGAACAGGGGGCATAGTGAAGCTTTCTTT. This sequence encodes CASSPNRGHSEAFF.

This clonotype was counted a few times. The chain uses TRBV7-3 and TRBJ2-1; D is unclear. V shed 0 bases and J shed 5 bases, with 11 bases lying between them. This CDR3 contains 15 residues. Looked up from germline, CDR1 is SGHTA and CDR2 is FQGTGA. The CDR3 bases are TGTGCCAGCAGCTTAACAGGTCTCCATCACAATGAGCAGTTCTTC. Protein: CASSLTGLHHNEQFF.

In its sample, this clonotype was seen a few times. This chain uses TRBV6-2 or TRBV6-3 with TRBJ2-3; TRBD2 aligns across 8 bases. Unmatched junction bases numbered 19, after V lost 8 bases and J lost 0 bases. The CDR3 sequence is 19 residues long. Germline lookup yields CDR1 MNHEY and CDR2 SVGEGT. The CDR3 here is CASSVIGGLAPASTDTQYF. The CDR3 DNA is TGTGCCAGCTCAGTTATCGGTGGACTAGCACCAGCTAGCACAGATACGCAGTATTTT.

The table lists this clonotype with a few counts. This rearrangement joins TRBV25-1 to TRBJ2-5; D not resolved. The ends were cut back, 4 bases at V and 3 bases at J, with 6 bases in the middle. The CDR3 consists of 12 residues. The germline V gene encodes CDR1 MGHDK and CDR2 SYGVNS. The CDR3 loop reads CASSGEKETQYF. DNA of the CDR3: TGTGCCAGCAGTGGAGAGAAAGAGACCCAGTACTTC.

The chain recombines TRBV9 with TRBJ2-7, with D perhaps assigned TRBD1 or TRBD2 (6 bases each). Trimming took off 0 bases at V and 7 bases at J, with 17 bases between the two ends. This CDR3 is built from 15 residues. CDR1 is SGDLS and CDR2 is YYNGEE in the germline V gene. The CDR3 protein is CASSVGGGPAWEQYF. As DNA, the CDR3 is TGTGCCAGCAGCGTAGGAGGGGGGCCAGCGTGGGAGCAGTACTTC.

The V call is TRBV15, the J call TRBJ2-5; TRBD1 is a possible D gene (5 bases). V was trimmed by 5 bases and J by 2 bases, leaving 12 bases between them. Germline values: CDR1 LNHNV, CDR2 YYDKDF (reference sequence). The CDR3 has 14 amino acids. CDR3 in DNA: TGTGCCACCAGCCTTAGGGGATTGCAAGAGACCCAGTACTTC. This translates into CATSLRGLQETQYF. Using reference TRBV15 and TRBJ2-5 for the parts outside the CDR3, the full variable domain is DAMVIQNPRYQVTQFGKPVTLSCSQTLNHNVMYWYQQKSSQAPKLLFHYYDKDFNNEADTPDNFQSRRPNTSFCFLDIRSPGLGDTAMYLCATSLRGLQETQYFGPGTRLLVL.

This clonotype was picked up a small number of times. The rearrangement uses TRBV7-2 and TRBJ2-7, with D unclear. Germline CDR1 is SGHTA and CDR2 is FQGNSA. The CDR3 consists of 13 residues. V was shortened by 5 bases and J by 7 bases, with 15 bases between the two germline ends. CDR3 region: CASSLPAAVEQYF. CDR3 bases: TGTGCCAGCAGCCTCCCCGCCGCAGTAGAGCAGTACTTC. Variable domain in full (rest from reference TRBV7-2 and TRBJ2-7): GAGVSQSPSNKVTEKGKDVELRCDPISGHTALYWYRQSLGQGLEFLIYFQGNSAPDKSGLPSDRFSAERTGGSVSTLTIQRTQQEDSAVYLCASSLPAAVEQYFGPGTRLTVT.

CDR3 in amino acids: CSVVDLGTGELFF. The CDR3 DNA follows: TGCAGCGTTGTGGACCTAGGCACCGGGGAGCTGTTTTTT. The chain combines TRBV29-1 with TRBJ2-2; D remains ambiguous. Germline-derived CDR1 and CDR2 are SQVTM and ANQGSEA. Trimming took off 4 bases at V and 4 bases at J, with 10 bases between the two ends. The CDR3 consists of 13 residues.

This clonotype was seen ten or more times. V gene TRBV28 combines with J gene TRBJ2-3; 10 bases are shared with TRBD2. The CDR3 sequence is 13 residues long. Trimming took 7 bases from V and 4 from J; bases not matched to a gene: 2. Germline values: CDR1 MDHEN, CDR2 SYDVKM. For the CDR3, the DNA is TGTGCCAGCACGGGGACTAGCGCAGATACGCAGTATTTT. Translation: CASTGTSADTQYF.

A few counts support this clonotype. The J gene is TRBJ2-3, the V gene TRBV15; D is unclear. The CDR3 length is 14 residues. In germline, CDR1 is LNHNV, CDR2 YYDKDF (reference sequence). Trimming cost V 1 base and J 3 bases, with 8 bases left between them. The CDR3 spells CATSRGITTDTQYF. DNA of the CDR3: TGTGCCACCAGCAGAGGGATTACGACAGATACGCAGTATTTT.

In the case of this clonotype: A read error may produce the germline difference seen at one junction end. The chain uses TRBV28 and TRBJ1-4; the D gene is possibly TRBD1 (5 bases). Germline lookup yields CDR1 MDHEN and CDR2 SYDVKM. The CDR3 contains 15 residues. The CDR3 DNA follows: TGTGCTAGCAGTTTAGGGGCCAATCGGAATGAAAAACTGTTTTTT. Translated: CASSLGANRNEKLFF.

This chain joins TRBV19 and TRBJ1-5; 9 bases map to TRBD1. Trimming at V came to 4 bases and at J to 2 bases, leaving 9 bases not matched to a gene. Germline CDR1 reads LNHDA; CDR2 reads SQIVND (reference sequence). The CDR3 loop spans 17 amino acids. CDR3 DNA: TGTGCCAGTAGTACCCGGGACAGGGCGGTTCGCAATCAGCCCCAGCATTTT. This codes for CASSTRDRAVRNQPQHF.